This TCR beta chain was identified during a study of response to subunit inactivated influenza vaccine. CDR1 and CDR2 from the germline V gene are LGHDT and YNNKEL (reference sequence). Trimming removed 1 base from V and 2 bases from J, with 20 bases in between. The CDR3 length is 18 residues. MiXCR, run by TCRdb on the RT-PCR reads, gives a single entry per CDR3 protein. The table lists about 180,000 distinct CDR3 sequences, 7.5% to 10% of them singletons. There are a few counts of this clonotype. The clonotype originates from a man over 45 who received an inactivated influenza vaccine. Sequenced material: non-naive T cells sorted from PBMCs, taken on the day of vaccination. The rearrangement links TRBV3-1 to TRBJ1-2, with TRBD1 as a possible D gene (5 bases). The CDR3 DNA follows: TGTGCCAGCAGCCAAGTCCTAGCAACCGGGACGGCAAACTATGGCTACACCTTC. Protein: CASSQVLATGTANYGYTF.